This T cell receptor beta chain comes out of a study of blood T cell repertoires in COVID-19. This clone was observed a few times. The V segment lost 2 bases and the J segment 8 bases; nucleotides outside the gene matches: 3. There are 15 residues in the CDR3. Germline values: CDR1 SGHRS, CDR2 YFSETQ. Assay: immunoSEQ multiplex PCR; the TCRdb copy retains only in-frame clones and omits some. This sample has some 80,000 clones, with roughly 87% found just once. The sequence was obtained from a woman of 80 years or more with active or convalescent COVID-19. This chain joins TRBV5-1 and TRBJ1-6; 11 nucleotides agree with TRBD1. The sample comprised peripheral blood. The DNA of the CDR3 is TGCGCCAGCAGCTTCGGACAGGGGGCACATTCACCCCTCCACTTT. It is translated as CASSFGQGAHSPLHF.